This T cell receptor (beta chain) comes out of a study of tumor-infiltrating lymphocytes in primary liver carcinoma. Overall study: Each participant had primary liver carcinoma, and surgical resection was the treatment.

Study-level findings and limits: Being bulk and unsorted, samples allowed no CD4+ and CD8+ repertoire comparison.

The source of the blood RNA was unsorted whole blood, and germline DNA was extracted as well. Trimming left V 8 bases short and J 7 bases short, with 15 bases between. This CDR3 region has 14 residues. CDR1 is ENHRY and CDR2 is SYGVKD in the germline V gene. From roughly 470 ng total RNA, TCR beta cDNA was generated with a primer in the constant region. Libraries of TCR beta came from three nested multiplex PCR rounds with slightly modified ARM-PCR. TRBV1-TRBV30 forward primers paired with a C-beta reverse primer were used in the first two PCR rounds, which ran roughly 9 cycles each. TCRdb recomputed calls from the multiplex PCR reads with MiXCR, one row per CDR3 protein. The sample holds approximately 330,000 distinct CDR3 sequences; less than 75% are singletons and the top ten take 5% to 6.5%. About this clonotype: Its cognate antigen is unknown.

The TCR was taken from a man aged 35 to 55 with primary liver carcinoma and hepatitis B virus infection. The J gene is TRBJ1-6, the V gene TRBV10-3; D call uncertain. Sample: peripheral blood. The CDR3 region has the DNA TGTGCCATCGGTGTCGAGGGAGGGAATTCACCCCTCCACTTT. Encoded protein: CAIGVEGGNSPLHF.